These 29 T cell receptor beta chains originate from one sample sequenced in a study of blood T cell repertoires in COVID-19. Produced via immunoSEQ multiplex PCR; TCRdb's table is partial and in-frame only. The sample has under 200,000 clones, over 80% seen once; the top ten hold roughly 8.4%. The sequenced sample consisted of peripheral blood. The receptors stem from a woman aged 80 or over with COVID-19, enrolled during active disease.

V gene TRBV5-4 combines with J gene TRBJ2-1; a possible D gene is TRBD2 (7 bases). V shed 4 bases and J shed 6 bases, with 32 bases lying between them. Looked up from germline, CDR1 is SGHNT and CDR2 is YYREEE (reference sequence). CDR3 length: 20 amino acids. In DNA, the CDR3 is TGTGCCAGCAGCGGGGGCGGCAGGGCCCTCGCGGGAGTCATGAGCAATGAGCAGTTCTTC. Protein: CASSGGGRALAGVMSNEQFF.

The V gene is TRBV19, the J gene TRBJ1-5; D is uncertain. V was cut by 1 base and J by 9 bases, with 7 bases left in between. This CDR3 has 12 residues. Germline assignment: CDR1 LNHDA and CDR2 SQIVND (reference sequence). CDR3 protein: CASSIGEGPQHF. The DNA of the CDR3 is TGTGCCAGTAGTATAGGGGAGGGGCCCCAGCATTTT.

The J gene is TRBJ1-3, the V gene TRBV10-3; D is unclear. With 2 bases removed from V and 3 bases from J, the gap between germline ends came to 14 bases. This CDR3 is 16 amino acids long. Germline V gene sequence: CDR1 ENHRY, CDR2 SYGVKD. The CDR3 is CAISEIDGIGGNTIYF. The CDR3 bases are TGTGCCATCAGTGAGATTGATGGTATCGGTGGAAACACCATATATTTT.

The V and J genes are TRBV14 and TRBJ2-5, with 9 bases matching TRBD1. J gave up 3 bases and V 2 bases, and 7 bases lay outside the gene matches. CDR3 size: 16 residues. CDR1 is SGHDN and CDR2 is FVKESK in the germline V gene. The CDR3 nucleotides read TGTGCCAGCAGCCAAATCAACAGGGGGCTCGAAGAGACCCAGTACTTC. This codes for CASSQINRGLEETQYF.

The V gene is TRBV9, the J gene TRBJ1-1; D is uncertain. V lost 0 bases and J lost 4, with 16 bases in between. The germline V gene encodes CDR1 SGDLS and CDR2 YYNGEE. The CDR3 spans 16 residues. CDR3 in amino acids: CASSVGPIRESTEAFF. In DNA, the CDR3 is TGTGCCAGCAGCGTAGGCCCGATAAGGGAGAGCACTGAAGCTTTCTTT.

This chain links TRBV5-1 with TRBJ2-5; a weak D match, TRBD2 (6 bases). Between the trimmed V and J ends, which lost 0 bases and 5 bases, there was a span of 14 bases. CDR3 length equals 15 residues. Looked up from germline, CDR1 is SGHRS and CDR2 is YFSETQ. The CDR3 protein is CASSLDPGAGETQYF. The CDR3 DNA reads as TGCGCCAGCAGCTTGGATCCGGGAGCGGGTGAGACCCAGTACTTC.

The rearrangement joins TRBV5-4 to TRBJ1-1, with D possibly TRBD1 on 5 matching bases. The CDR3 totals 16 residues. The V end was cut by 3 bases, the J end by 0 bases, with 15 bases between. In germline, CDR1 is SGHNT, CDR2 YYREEE (reference sequence). CDR3 residues: CASSSPATDLNTEAFF. The CDR3 nucleotides are TGTGCCAGCAGCTCCCCCGCGACAGACCTGAACACTGAAGCTTTCTTT. Combining the CDR3 with reference TRBV5-4 and TRBJ1-1 gives the whole variable domain ETGVTQSPTHLIKTRGQQVTLRCSSQSGHNTVSWYQQALGQGPQFIFQYYREEENGRGNFPPRFSGLQFPNYSSELNVNALELDDSALYLCASSSPATDLNTEAFFGQGTRLTVV.

This chain links TRBV2 with TRBJ1-2; TRBD1 matches at 10 bases. The V segment lost 4 bases and the J segment 8 bases; nucleotides outside the gene matches: 7. Germline lookup yields CDR1 SNHLY and CDR2 FYNNEI. The CDR3 is 14 residues long. CDR3 in amino acids: CASSGGQGFSGYTF. The CDR3 DNA reads as TGTGCCAGCAGTGGGGGACAGGGGTTTTCGGGCTACACCTTC.

The chain links TRBV19 to TRBJ2-7, with D tentatively TRBD1 (5 bases). The CDR3 runs to 14 residues. V dropped 4 bases and J dropped 1 base, with 11 bases sitting between them. The germline CDR1 and CDR2 sequences are LNHDA and SQIVND (reference sequence). CDR3 residues: CASSTGHNSYEQYF. DNA for the CDR3: TGTGCCAGTAGTACCGGACACAATTCCTACGAGCAGTACTTC.

This clone is a singleton in its sample. The genes are TRBV9 and TRBJ1-1; D remains ambiguous. Germline V gene data show CDR1 as SGDLS and CDR2 as YYNGEE. The CDR3 runs 14 residues. Trimming took off 0 bases at V and 1 base at J, with 7 bases between the two ends. In DNA form, the CDR3 reads TGTGCCAGCAGCGTAGGGGCAGAGAACACTGAAGCTTTCTTT. Residues: CASSVGAENTEAFF.

The chain has TRBV11-2 and TRBJ1-4; D gene uncertain. Germline V CDR1 and CDR2: SGHAT, FQNNGV. Trimming pared 6 bases from V and 5 bases from J, leaving 16 bases between. CDR3 length equals 15 residues. The CDR3, as DNA: TGTGCCAGCAGTCTATCGGACGGAGGGAATGAAAAACTGTTTTTT. This translates into CASSLSDGGNEKLFF. The full variable domain, rest sourced from reference TRBV11-2 and TRBJ1-4, is EAGVAQSPRYKIIEKRQSVAFWCNPISGHATLYWYQQILGQGPKLLIQFQNNGVVDDSQLPKDRFSAERLKGVDSTLKIQPAKLEDSAVYLCASSLSDGGNEKLFFGSGTQLSVL.

The V and J genes are TRBV18 and TRBJ1-6, with D unclear. The CDR3 is made up of 16 amino acids. Germline V gives CDR1 KGHSH, CDR2 LQKENI. Between the trimmed V and J ends, which lost 3 bases and 0 bases, there was a span of 9 bases. The CDR3 sequence is CASSPAGSSYNSPLHF. The CDR3 DNA follows: TGTGCCAGCTCACCGGCAGGTAGCTCCTATAATTCACCCCTCCACTTT. Complete variable domain (other parts from reference TRBV18 and TRBJ1-6): NAGVMQNPRHLVRRRGQEARLRCSPMKGHSHVYWYRQLPEEGLKFMVYLQKENIIDESGMPKERFSAEFPKEGPSILRIQQVVRGDSAAYFCASSPAGSSYNSPLHFGNGTRLTVT.

Remarks on this clone: One end of the junction varies from germline; a read error may be responsible. The V gene is TRBV19, the J gene TRBJ2-1; TRBD2 might be the D (6 bases). CDR3 length: 13 residues. In germline, CDR1 is LNHDA, CDR2 SQIVND (reference sequence). Here the CDR3 reads CAGSWRVGDEQFF. CDR3 nucleotides: TGTGCCGGTAGTTGGAGGGTAGGGGATGAGCAGTTCTTC.

The chain's CDR3 is CALRASGGPHTDTQYF. CDR3 nucleotide sequence: TGTGCCCTCCGGGCTAGCGGGGGACCCCACACAGATACGCAGTATTTT. The rearrangement links TRBV10-3 to TRBJ2-3, with TRBD2 matching over 10 bases. From germline, CDR1 is ENHRY and CDR2 SYGVKD. The CDR3 consists of 16 residues. Losses at the gene ends were 11 bases for V and 2 bases for J; bases not matched to a gene: 13.

This chain uses TRBV10-3 with TRBJ1-5; tentative D call: TRBD1 (6 bases). The CDR3 length is 18 residues. Trimming left V 2 bases short and J 0 bases short, with 17 bases between. Germline CDR1 ENHRY, CDR2 SYGVKD. CDR3 loop: CAISERGLGASSNQPQHF. CDR3 DNA sequence: TGTGCCATCAGTGAGAGGGGTCTGGGGGCGAGTAGCAATCAGCCCCAGCATTTT.

V and J are TRBV10-3 and TRBJ2-1; the D gene is possibly TRBD2 (6 bases). Germline-derived CDR1 and CDR2 are ENHRY and SYGVKD. Trimming pared 3 bases from V and 9 bases from J, leaving 12 bases between. The CDR3 totals 13 residues. CDR3 sequence: CAISDPPGGEQFF. The DNA of the CDR3 is TGTGCCATCAGTGATCCTCCCGGGGGTGAGCAGTTCTTC.

The V and J genes are TRBV5-1 and TRBJ1-3, with D hard to call. V was cut by 5 bases and J by 1 base, with 10 bases left in between. Germline CDR1 and CDR2: SGHRS and YFSETQ. CDR3 length: 14 amino acids. The CDR3 loop reads CASRATVSGNTIYF. The CDR3, as DNA: TGCGCCAGCAGAGCCACGGTGTCTGGAAACACCATATATTTT.

This clone was recorded a few times. The V gene is TRBV3-1 (or the pseudogene TRBV3-2), the J gene TRBJ2-3; 7 bases map to TRBD2. The junction had 3 bases not matched to a gene; V was cut back by 4 bases and J by 2 bases. In germline, CDR1 is LGHDT, CDR2 YNNKEL (reference sequence). The CDR3 is 14 amino acids. The CDR3 sequence is CASSPTSDTDTQYF. CDR3 bases: TGTGCCAGCAGCCCCACTAGCGACACAGATACGCAGTATTTT.

The chain employs TRBV5-6 and TRBJ2-5; 8 nucleotides match TRBD1. J was trimmed by 12 bases and V by 0 bases; bases with no gene match: 1. The CDR3 sequence is 11 residues long. Per germline, CDR1 SGHDT and CDR2 YYEEEE. In nucleotides, the CDR3 is TGTGCCAGCAGCTTGGGGGGACAGGAGTACTTC. As protein: CASSLGGQEYF.

The rearrangement joins TRBV19 to TRBJ1-3; tentatively, D is TRBD1 (5 bases). Germline V gene lookup returns CDR1 LNHDA and CDR2 SQIVND (reference sequence). V lost 5 bases and J lost 4, with 9 bases in between. This CDR3 contains 13 residues. CDR3 region: CASSRGNGNTIYF. The CDR3 bases are TGTGCCAGTAGTCGGGGGAACGGAAACACCATATATTTT.

The rearrangement links TRBV5-4 to TRBJ2-7; perhaps TRBD2 as D (6 bases). Deletions cut 0 bases from V and 4 bases from J, with 11 bases between. Germline loops: CDR1 SGHNT, CDR2 YYREEE (reference sequence). This CDR3 region has 14 residues. The CDR3 sequence: CASSLVGGSYEQYF. The CDR3 coding sequence is TGTGCCAGCAGCTTGGTCGGGGGATCGTACGAGCAGTACTTC.

The chain employs TRBV4-1 and TRBJ2-1, with D unresolved. Germline V CDR1 and CDR2: MGHRA, YSYEKL. With 4 bases removed from V and 10 bases from J, the gap between germline ends came to 8 bases. This CDR3 contains 11 residues. In nucleotides, the CDR3 is TGCGCCAGCAGCCTCTACCGCGAGCAGTTCTTC. The encoded protein is CASSLYREQFF.

The V and J genes are TRBV19 and TRBJ1-5; the D gene is possibly TRBD1 (5 bases). V lost 9 bases and J lost 4, with 16 bases in between. The CDR3 has 14 amino acids. Germline V lookup: CDR1 LNHDA, CDR2 SQIVND (reference sequence). This CDR3 is CARGEQRVNQPQHF. The CDR3 DNA reads TGTGCCAGGGGGGAACAGCGGGTTAATCAGCCCCAGCATTTT.

The CDR3 nucleotides read TGTGCCAGCAGCCCACTCTCCAATCAGCCCCAGCATTTT. It is translated as CASSPLSNQPQHF. The gene calls are TRBV3-1 (or the pseudogene TRBV3-2) and TRBJ1-5, with D hard to call. Trimming took 4 bases from V and 3 from J, leaving 7 bases between them. The CDR3 extends over 13 amino acids. Per germline, CDR1 LGHDT and CDR2 YNNKEL (reference sequence).

V and J are TRBV11-2 and TRBJ2-1; D is unresolved. Germline assignment: CDR1 SGHAT and CDR2 FQNNGV. Trimming took 5 bases from V and 2 from J, leaving 13 bases between them. The CDR3 has 15 amino acids. CDR3 in amino acids: CASSPLLIAYNEQFF. The CDR3 DNA reads TGTGCCAGCAGCCCCCTTTTAATCGCCTACAATGAGCAGTTCTTC.

The genes are TRBV25-1 and TRBJ2-6; 9 bases line up with TRBD1. V lost 6 bases, J lost 10 bases, and 4 bases stayed unmatched. CDR1 is MGHDK and CDR2 is SYGVNS in the germline V gene. CDR3 length equals 13 residues. The CDR3 region has the DNA TGTGCCAGCAGCCTTGACAGGGGGAACGTCCTGACTTTC. Translation gives CASSLDRGNVLTF.

The rearrangement uses TRBV11-2 and TRBJ2-7; the D is unclear. V was pared by 1 base and J by 0 bases, with 7 bases between. Per the germline V gene, CDR1 is SGHAT and CDR2 is FQNNGV. The CDR3 has 14 amino acids. CDR3 loop: CASSLGANSYEQYF. CDR3 DNA: TGTGCCAGCAGCTTAGGGGCCAACTCCTACGAGCAGTACTTC.

This chain connects TRBV18 to TRBJ2-2, with 8 bases lining up with TRBD2. V lost 4 bases and J lost 6; bases outside the gene matches: 7. This CDR3 comprises 15 residues. The germline gives CDR1 KGHSH, CDR2 LQKENI. In DNA, the CDR3 is TGTGCCAGCTCACGTGAGACTAGCGTGGCCGGGGAGCTGTTTTTT. It yields the protein CASSRETSVAGELFF. Full variable domain (outside the CDR3, taken from reference TRBV18 and TRBJ2-2): NAGVMQNPRHLVRRRGQEARLRCSPMKGHSHVYWYRQLPEEGLKFMVYLQKENIIDESGMPKERFSAEFPKEGPSILRIQQVVRGDSAAYFCASSRETSVAGELFFGEGSRLTVL.

V and J are TRBV3-1 (or the pseudogene TRBV3-2) and TRBJ2-2; the D gene is possibly TRBD1 (5 bases). Per the germline V gene, CDR1 is LGHDT and CDR2 is YNNKEL (reference sequence). The CDR3 has 14 amino acids. Trimming left V 3 bases short and J 4 bases short, with 9 bases between. In DNA form, the CDR3 reads TGTGCCAGCAGCCAGCGACAGCCCACCGGGGAGCTGTTTTTT. It translates to CASSQRQPTGELFF.